These 10 T cell receptor beta chains share one sample of origin, sequenced in a study of Ad26.COV2.S vaccination and SARS-CoV-2 variants. Treatment of the sample: roughly 18 received Ad26.COV2.S at low or high dose, single or two shots; 5 received placebo; per-sample allocation not given. Sampling was done on day 63 after the first vaccine or placebo injection. The assay was immunoSEQ multiplex PCR, and TCRdb's table has in-frame clones only and misses some. The sample lists some 300,000 clones; around 85% were seen once. Material: peripheral blood, obtained in a trial of Ad26.COV2.S vaccine versus placebo. Receptors were obtained from a person between 18 and 59 years old who received the Ad26.COV2.S COVID-19 vaccine or a placebo.

The genes are TRBV28 and TRBJ1-2, with a tentative D call TRBD1 (6 bases). This CDR3 contains 15 residues. The ends were cut back, 5 bases at V and 4 bases at J, with 17 bases in the middle. Looked up from germline, CDR1 is MDHEN and CDR2 is SYDVKM. The CDR3 nucleotides read TGTGCCAGCAGTCCAGATTGGGGGCGCGGCTATGGCTACACCTTC. It yields the protein CASSPDWGRGYGYTF.

The V gene is TRBV2, the J gene TRBJ1-4; the D is unclear. The CDR3 runs to 14 residues. Per germline, CDR1 SNHLY and CDR2 FYNNEI. The V end lost 6 bases, the J end lost 3 bases, and 11 bases lay between the germline ends. CDR3 nucleotide sequence: TGTGCCAGCAGAGAGACATTCGCTAATGAAAAACTGTTTTTT. It yields the protein CASRETFANEKLFF.

The chain recombines TRBV30 with TRBJ2-1; the match to TRBD2 covers 14 bases. CDR3 size: 14 residues. V shed 2 bases, J shed 13 bases, and the junction held 7 bases outside the gene matches. Germline-derived CDR1 and CDR2 are GTSNPN and SVGIG (reference sequence). The CDR3 DNA follows: TGTGCCTGGAGTCCGAGACTAGCGGGGGGGCGACAGTTCTTC. Amino acid sequence: CAWSPRLAGGRQFF.

The chain carries TRBV12-3 or TRBV12-4 and TRBJ2-1; D uncertain. The CDR3 is 13 amino acids. V lost 6 bases and J 15 bases, leaving 21 bases between the germline ends. The CDR3 sequence: CASSRLAGTARFF. Written as DNA, the CDR3 is TGTGCCAGCAGCCGCCTCGCCGGCACCGCTAGGTTCTTC.

This chain links TRBV7-2 with TRBJ1-6; 9 positions match TRBD1. This CDR3 contains 14 residues. Germline CDR1 SGHTA, CDR2 FQGNSA. V was clipped by 5 bases and J by 7 bases; unmatched bases: 3. The CDR3 reads CASSDGTGNSPLHF. DNA for the CDR3: TGTGCCAGCAGCGATGGGACAGGGAATTCACCCCTCCACTTT.

There are a few counts of this clone. The chain recombines TRBV7-9 with TRBJ1-3; no reliable D call. Germline CDR1 SEHNR, CDR2 FQNEAQ (reference sequence). The CDR3 covers 14 residues. Deletions cut 8 bases from V and 0 bases from J, with 11 bases between. The CDR3 loop is CASGGRDSGNTIYF. CDR3 nucleotide sequence: TGTGCCAGCGGAGGAAGGGACTCTGGAAACACCATATATTTT.

The chain combines TRBV9 with TRBJ1-1, with a possible D match to TRBD1 (5 bases). The germline V and J ends were trimmed by 0 bases and 10 bases, with 13 bases remaining between them. Per germline, CDR1 SGDLS and CDR2 YYNGEE. The CDR3 extends over 13 amino acids. CDR3 sequence (DNA): TGTGCCAGCAGCGTAGGGAATGAGGGGCCAGCTTTCTTT. Amino acids: CASSVGNEGPAFF.

Comment on this clone: The junction departs from the called germline gene at one end, perhaps through a read error. V is TRBV18 and J is TRBJ1-1; D unclear. The germline V gene encodes CDR1 KGHSH and CDR2 LQKENI. CDR3 length equals 15 residues. As DNA, the CDR3 is TGTGCCAGCTCACCACCTGAGAGCCGGAACATTGAAGCTTTCTTT. Amino acid sequence: CASSPPESRNIEAFF.

Comments on this clone: Additional DNA sequences in this sample encode the identical CDR3. This chain uses TRBV5-1 with TRBJ1-3; the match to TRBD1 covers 8 bases. Germline loops: CDR1 SGHRS, CDR2 YFSETQ. V dropped 4 bases and J dropped 1; count of bases not matched to a gene: 4. The CDR3 length is 15 residues. For the CDR3, the DNA is TGCGCCAGCAGCCACGACAGGGGATCTGGAAACACCATATATTTT. Translated: CASSHDRGSGNTIYF.

As regards this clone: A much larger clone is a single base away; this may be a read error. V and J are TRBV11-3 and TRBJ1-1; tentatively, D is TRBD1 (6 bases). Trimming stripped 1 base from V and 0 bases from J, with 6 bases between. Germline V CDR1 and CDR2: SGHNT, YENEEA. The CDR3 contains 14 residues. CDR3 in amino acids: CASSLGQVNTEAFF. The CDR3 region has the DNA TGTGCCAGCAGCTTAGGACAGGTGAACACTGAAGCTTTCTTT.